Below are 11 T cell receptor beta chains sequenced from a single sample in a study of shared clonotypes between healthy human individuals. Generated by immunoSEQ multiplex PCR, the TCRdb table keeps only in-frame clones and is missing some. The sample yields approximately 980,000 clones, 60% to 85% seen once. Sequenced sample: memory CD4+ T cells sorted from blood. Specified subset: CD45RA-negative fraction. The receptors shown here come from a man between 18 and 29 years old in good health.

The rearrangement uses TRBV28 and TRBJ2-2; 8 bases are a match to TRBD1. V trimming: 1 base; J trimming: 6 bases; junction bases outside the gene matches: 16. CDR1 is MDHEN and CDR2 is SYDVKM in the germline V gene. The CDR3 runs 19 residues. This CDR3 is CASSLSPGGQGGGAGELFF. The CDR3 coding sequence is TGTGCCAGCAGTTTATCCCCGGGCGGACAGGGTGGAGGGGCCGGGGAGCTGTTTTTT.

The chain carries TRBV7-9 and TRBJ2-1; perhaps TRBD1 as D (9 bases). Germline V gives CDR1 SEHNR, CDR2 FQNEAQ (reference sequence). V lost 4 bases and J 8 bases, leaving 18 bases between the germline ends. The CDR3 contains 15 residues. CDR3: CASSSGQGTRDEQFF. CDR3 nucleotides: TGTGCCAGCAGCTCCGGACAGGGGACTAGGGATGAGCAGTTCTTC. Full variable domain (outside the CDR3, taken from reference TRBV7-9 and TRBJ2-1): DTGVSQNPRHKITKRGQNVTFRCDPISEHNRLYWYRQTLGQGPEFLTYFQNEAQLEKSRLLSDRFSAERPKGSFSTLEIQRTEQGDSAMYLCASSSGQGTRDEQFFGPGTRLTVL.

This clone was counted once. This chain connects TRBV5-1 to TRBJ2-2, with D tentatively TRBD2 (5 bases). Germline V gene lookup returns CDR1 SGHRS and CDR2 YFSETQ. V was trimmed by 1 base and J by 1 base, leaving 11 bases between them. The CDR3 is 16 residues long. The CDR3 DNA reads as TGCGCCAGCAGCTTGATTCGGGGAATGAACACCGGGGAGCTGTTTTTT. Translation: CASSLIRGMNTGELFF.

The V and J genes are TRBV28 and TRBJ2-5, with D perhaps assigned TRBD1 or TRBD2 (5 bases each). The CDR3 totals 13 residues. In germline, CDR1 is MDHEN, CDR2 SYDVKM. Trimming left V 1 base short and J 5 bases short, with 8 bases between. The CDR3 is CASSLYRDETQYF. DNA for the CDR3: TGTGCCAGCAGTTTATATAGGGACGAGACCCAGTACTTC.

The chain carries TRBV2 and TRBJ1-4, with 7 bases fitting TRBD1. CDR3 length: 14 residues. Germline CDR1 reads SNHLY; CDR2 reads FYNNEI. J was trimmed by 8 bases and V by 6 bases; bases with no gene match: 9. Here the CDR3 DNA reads TGTGCCAGCAGCTGGAGTCAGGGGGTCGAAAAACTGTTTTTT. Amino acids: CASSWSQGVEKLFF.

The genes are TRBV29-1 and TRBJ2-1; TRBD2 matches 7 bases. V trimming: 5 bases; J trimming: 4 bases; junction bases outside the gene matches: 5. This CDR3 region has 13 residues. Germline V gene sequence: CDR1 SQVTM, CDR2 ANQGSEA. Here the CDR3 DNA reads TGCAGCGTTATAAGCGGGGTGTACAATGAGCAGTTCTTC. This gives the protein CSVISGVYNEQFF.

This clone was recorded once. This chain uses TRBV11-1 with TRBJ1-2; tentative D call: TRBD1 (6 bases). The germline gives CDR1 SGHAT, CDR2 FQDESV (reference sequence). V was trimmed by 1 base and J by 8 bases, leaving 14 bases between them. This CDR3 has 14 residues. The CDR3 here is CASSLEAGTTGYTF. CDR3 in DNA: TGTGCCAGCAGCTTAGAAGCCGGGACAACCGGCTACACCTTC. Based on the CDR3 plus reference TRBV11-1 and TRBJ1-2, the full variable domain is EAEVAQSPRYKITEKSQAVAFWCDPISGHATLYWYRQILGQGPELLVQFQDESVVDDSQLPKDRFSAERLKGVDSTLKIQPAELGDSAMYLCASSLEAGTTGYTFGSGTRLTVV.

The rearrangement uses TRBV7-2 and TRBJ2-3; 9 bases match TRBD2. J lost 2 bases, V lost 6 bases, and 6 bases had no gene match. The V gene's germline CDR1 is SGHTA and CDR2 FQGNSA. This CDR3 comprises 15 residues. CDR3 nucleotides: TGTGCCAGCAGTAATCTAGCGGGGATCACAGATACGCAGTATTTT. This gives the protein CASSNLAGITDTQYF.

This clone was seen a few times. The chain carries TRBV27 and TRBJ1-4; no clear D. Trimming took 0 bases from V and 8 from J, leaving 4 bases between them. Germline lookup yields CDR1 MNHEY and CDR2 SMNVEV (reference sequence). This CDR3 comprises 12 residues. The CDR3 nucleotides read TGTGCCAGCAGTTTATCGGGCGAAAAACTGTTTTTT. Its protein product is CASSLSGEKLFF.

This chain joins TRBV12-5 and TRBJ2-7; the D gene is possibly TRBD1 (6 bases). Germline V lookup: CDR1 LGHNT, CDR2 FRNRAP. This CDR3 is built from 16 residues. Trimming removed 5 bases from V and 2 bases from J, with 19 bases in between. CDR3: CASGPLPDRYPYEQYF. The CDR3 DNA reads TGTGCTAGTGGTCCTCTTCCCGACAGGTACCCCTACGAGCAGTACTTC. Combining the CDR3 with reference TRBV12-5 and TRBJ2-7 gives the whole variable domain DARVTQTPRHKVTEMGQEVTMRCQPILGHNTVFWYRQTMMQGLELLAYFRNRAPLDDSGMPKDRFSAEMPDATLATLKIQPSEPRDSAVYFCASGPLPDRYPYEQYFGPGTRLTVT.

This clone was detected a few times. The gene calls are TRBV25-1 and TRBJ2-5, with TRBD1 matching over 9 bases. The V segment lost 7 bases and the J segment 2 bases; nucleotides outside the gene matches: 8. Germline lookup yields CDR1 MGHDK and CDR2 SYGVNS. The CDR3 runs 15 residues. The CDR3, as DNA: TGTGCCAGCACCCCCCTGGGACAGGGACAAGAGACCCAGTACTTC. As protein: CASTPLGQGQETQYF.